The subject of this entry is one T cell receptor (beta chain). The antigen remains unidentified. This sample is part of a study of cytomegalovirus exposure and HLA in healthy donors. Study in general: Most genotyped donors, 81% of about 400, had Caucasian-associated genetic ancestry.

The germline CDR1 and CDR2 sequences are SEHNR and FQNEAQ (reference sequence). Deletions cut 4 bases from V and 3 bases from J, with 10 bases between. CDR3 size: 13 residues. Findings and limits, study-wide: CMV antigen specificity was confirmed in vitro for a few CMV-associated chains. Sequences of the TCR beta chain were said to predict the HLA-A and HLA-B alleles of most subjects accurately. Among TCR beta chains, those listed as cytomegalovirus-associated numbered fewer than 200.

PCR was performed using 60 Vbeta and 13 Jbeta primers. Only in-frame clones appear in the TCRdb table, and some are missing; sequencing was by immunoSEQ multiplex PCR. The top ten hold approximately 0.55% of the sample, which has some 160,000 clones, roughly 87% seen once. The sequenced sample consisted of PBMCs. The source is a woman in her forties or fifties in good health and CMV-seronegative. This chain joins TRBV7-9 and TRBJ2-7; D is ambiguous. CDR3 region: CASSYQSLYEQYF. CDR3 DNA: TGTGCCAGCAGCTACCAGTCCCTCTACGAGCAGTACTTC. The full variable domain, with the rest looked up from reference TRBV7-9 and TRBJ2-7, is DTGVSQNPRHKITKRGQNVTFRCDPISEHNRLYWYRQTLGQGPEFLTYFQNEAQLEKSRLLSDRFSAERPKGSFSTLEIQRTEQGDSAMYLCASSYQSLYEQYFGPGTRLTVT.